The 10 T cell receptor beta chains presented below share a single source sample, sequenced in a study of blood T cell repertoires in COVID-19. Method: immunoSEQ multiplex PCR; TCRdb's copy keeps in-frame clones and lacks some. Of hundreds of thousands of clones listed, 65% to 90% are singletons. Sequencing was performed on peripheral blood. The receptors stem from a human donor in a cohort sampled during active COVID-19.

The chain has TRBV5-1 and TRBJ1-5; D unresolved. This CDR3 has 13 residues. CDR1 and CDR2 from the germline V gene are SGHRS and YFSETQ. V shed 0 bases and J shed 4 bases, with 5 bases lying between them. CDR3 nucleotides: TGCGCCAGCAGCTTGGACCAGAATCAGCCCCAGCATTTT. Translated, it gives CASSLDQNQPQHF.

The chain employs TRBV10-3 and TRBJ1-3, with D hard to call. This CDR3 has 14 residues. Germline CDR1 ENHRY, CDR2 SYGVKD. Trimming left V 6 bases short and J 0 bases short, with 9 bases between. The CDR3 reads CAISPTSSGNTIYF. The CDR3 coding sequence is TGTGCCATCAGCCCGACAAGCTCTGGAAACACCATATATTTT.

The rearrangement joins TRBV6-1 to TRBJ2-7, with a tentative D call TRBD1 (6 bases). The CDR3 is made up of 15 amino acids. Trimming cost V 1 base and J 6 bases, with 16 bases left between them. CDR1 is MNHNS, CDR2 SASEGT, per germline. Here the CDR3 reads CASSEGGQGQAEQYF. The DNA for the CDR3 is TGTGCCAGCAGTGAAGGTGGGCAGGGGCAGGCCGAGCAGTACTTC.

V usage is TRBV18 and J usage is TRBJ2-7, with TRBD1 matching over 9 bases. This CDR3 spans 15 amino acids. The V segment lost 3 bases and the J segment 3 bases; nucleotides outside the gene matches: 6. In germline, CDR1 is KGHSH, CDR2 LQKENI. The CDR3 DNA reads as TGTGCCAGCTCACCGGACAGGGGAGCAGACTACGAGCAGTACTTC. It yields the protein CASSPDRGADYEQYF.

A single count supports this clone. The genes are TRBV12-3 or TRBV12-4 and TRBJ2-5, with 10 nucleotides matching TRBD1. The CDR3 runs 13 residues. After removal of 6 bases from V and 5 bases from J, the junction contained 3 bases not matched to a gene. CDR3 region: CASSDRGRETQYF. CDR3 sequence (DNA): TGTGCCAGCAGCGACAGGGGGCGGGAGACCCAGTACTTC.

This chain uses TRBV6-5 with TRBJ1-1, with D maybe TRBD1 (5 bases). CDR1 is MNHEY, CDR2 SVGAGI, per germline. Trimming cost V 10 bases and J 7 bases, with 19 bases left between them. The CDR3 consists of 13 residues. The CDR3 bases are TGTGCCACCGTTGCGACAGAATTAGATGAAGCTTTCTTT. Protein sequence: CATVATELDEAFF.

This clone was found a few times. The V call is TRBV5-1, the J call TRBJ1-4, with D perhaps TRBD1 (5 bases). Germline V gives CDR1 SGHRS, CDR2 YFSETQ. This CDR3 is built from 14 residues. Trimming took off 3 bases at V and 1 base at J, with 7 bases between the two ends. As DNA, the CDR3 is TGCGCCAGCAGCTCCGGACAAACTAATGAAAAACTGTTTTTT. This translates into CASSSGQTNEKLFF.

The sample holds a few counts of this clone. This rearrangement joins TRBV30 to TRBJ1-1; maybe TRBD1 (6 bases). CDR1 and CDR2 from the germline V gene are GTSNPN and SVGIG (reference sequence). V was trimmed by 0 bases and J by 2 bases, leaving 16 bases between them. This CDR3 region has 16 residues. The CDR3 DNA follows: TGTGCCTGGAGTGTGTTCGGGACATTTGGAAACACTGAAGCTTTCTTT. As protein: CAWSVFGTFGNTEAFF.

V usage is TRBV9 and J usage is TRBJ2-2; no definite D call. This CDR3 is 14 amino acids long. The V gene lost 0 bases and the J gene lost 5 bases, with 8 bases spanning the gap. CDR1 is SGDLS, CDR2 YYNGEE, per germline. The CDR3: CASSVAVETGELFF. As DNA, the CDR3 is TGTGCCAGCAGCGTAGCTGTTGAGACCGGGGAGCTGTTTTTT.

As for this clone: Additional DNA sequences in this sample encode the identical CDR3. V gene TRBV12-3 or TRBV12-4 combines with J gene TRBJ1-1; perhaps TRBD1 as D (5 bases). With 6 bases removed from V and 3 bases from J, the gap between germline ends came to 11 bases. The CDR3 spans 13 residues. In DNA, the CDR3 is TGTGCCAGCAGCCCGGGGGGGGACACTGAAGCTTTCTTT. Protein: CASSPGGDTEAFF.